This T cell receptor (beta chain) was sequenced during a study of blood T cell repertoires in COVID-19. Using immunoSEQ multiplex PCR, the repertoire was profiled, and TCRdb retains in-frame clones only, with some absent. The sample holds about 180,000 clones, roughly 84% seen once. V lost 5 bases and J lost 5, with 15 bases in between. The CDR3 spans 14 residues. CDR1 LNHDA and CDR2 SQIVND come from the germline V gene (reference sequence). The material sequenced was peripheral blood. The V gene is TRBV19, the J gene TRBJ2-5, with D perhaps matching TRBD2 (5 bases). This receptor was taken from a human donor in a cohort sampled during active COVID-19. DNA of the CDR3: TGTGCCAGTAGTGCCTCACTAGTGTGGGAGACCCAGTACTTC. This gives the protein CASSASLVWETQYF.